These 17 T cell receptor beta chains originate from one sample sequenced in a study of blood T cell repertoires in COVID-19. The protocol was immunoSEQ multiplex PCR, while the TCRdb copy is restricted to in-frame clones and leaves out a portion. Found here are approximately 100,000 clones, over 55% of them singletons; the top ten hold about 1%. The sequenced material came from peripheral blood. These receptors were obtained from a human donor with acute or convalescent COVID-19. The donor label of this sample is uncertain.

This chain's CDR3 is CASSLTASGGGSTDTQYF. Written as DNA, the CDR3 is TGTGCCAGCAGCTTAACGGCTAGCGGGGGAGGGAGCACAGATACGCAGTATTTT. The chain combines TRBV7-3 with TRBJ2-3; 10 bases fit TRBD2. The CDR3 extends over 18 amino acids. The germline CDR1 and CDR2 sequences are SGHTA and FQGTGA. J lost 0 bases, V lost 0 bases, and 6 bases had no gene match.

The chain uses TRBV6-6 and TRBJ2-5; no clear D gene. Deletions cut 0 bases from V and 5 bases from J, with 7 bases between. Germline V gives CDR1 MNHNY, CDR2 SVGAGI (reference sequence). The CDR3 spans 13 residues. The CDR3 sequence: CASSYSSAETQYF. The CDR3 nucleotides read TGTGCCAGCAGTTACTCAAGCGCGGAGACCCAGTACTTC.

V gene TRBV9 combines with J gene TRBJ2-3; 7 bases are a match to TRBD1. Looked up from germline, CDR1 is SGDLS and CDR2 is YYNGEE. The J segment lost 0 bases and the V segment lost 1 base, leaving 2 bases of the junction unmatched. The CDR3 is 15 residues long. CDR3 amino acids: CASSVQGVSTDTQYF. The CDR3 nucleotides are TGTGCCAGCAGCGTACAGGGGGTCAGCACAGATACGCAGTATTTT.

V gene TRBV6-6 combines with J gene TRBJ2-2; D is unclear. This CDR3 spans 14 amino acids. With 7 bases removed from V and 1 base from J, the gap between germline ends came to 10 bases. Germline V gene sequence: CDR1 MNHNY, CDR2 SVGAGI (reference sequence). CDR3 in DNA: TGTGCCAGCACCCCAAAGAGGAACACCGGGGAGCTGTTTTTT. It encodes CASTPKRNTGELFF.

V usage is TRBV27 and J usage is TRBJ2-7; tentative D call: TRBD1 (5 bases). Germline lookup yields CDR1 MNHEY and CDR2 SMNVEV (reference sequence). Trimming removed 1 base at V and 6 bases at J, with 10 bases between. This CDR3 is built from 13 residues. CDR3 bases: TGTGCCAGCAGTTTATACAGGTGGGGCGAGCAGTACGTC. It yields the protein CASSLYRWGEQYV.

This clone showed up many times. For the CDR3, the DNA is TGTGCCAGCAGCCAAGATGGGTTCAGGGGTAGTTTCGATGAGCAGTTCTTC. Its translation is CASSQDGFRGSFDEQFF. V is TRBV4-2 and J is TRBJ2-1; possible D gene TRBD1, 6 bases. This CDR3 has 17 amino acids. Trimming took off 0 bases at V and 8 bases at J, with 20 bases between the two ends. Germline V gives CDR1 LGHNA, CDR2 YNFKEQ.

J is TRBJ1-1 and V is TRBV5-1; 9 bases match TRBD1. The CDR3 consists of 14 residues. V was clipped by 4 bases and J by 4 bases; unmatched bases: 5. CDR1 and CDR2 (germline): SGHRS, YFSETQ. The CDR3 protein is CASSDDRGFTEAFF. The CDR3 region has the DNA TGCGCCAGCAGCGACGACAGGGGGTTCACTGAAGCTTTCTTT.

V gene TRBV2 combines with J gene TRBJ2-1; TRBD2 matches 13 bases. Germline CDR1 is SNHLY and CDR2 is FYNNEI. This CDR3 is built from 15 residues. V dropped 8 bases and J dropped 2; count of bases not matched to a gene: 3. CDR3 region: CASQGLAGPYNEQFF. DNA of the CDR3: TGTGCCAGCCAGGGACTAGCGGGGCCCTACAATGAGCAGTTCTTC.

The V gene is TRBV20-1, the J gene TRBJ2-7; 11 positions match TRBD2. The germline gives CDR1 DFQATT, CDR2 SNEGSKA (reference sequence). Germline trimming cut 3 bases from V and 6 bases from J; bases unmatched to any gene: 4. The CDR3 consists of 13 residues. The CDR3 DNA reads TGCAGTGCTAGTCCTAGCGGGGGGCCCGAGCAGTACTTC. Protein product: CSASPSGGPEQYF.

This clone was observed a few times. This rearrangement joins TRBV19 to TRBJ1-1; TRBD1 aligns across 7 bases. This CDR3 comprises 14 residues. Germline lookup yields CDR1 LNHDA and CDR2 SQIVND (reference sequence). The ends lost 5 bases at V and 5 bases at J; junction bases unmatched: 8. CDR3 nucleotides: TGTGCCAGTAGTTTACAGGGGTTGAGTACTGAAGCTTTCTTT. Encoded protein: CASSLQGLSTEAFF.

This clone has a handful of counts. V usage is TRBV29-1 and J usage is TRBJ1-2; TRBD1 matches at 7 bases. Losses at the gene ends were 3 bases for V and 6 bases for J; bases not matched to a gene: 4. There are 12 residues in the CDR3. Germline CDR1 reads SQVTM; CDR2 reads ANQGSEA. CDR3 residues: CSVEDDRDGYTF. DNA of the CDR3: TGCAGCGTTGAGGATGACAGGGATGGCTACACCTTC.

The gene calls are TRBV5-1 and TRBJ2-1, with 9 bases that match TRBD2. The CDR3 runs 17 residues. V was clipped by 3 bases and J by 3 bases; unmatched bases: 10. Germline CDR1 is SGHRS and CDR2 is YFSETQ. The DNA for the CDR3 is TGCGCCAGCAGCTCGCAGAAGACTAGCGGATACTACAATGAGCAGTTCTTC. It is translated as CASSSQKTSGYYNEQFF. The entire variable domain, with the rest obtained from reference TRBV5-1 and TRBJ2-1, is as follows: KAGVTQTPRYLIKTRGQQVTLSCSPISGHRSVSWYQQTPGQGLQFLFEYFSETQRNKGNFPGRFSGRQFSNSRSEMNVSTLELGDSALYLCASSSQKTSGYYNEQFFGPGTRLTVL.

The CDR3 sequence: CASSSGAGVWGNTIYF. CDR3 DNA: TGTGCCAGCAGTTCAGGCGCAGGCGTCTGGGGAAACACCATATATTTT. The J gene is TRBJ1-3, the V gene TRBV28; D remains unclear. CDR1 is MDHEN and CDR2 is SYDVKM in the germline V gene. The V gene lost 4 bases and the J gene lost 4 bases, with 17 bases spanning the gap. This CDR3 is built from 16 residues.

CDR3 amino acids: CASSPGDYGYTF. Here the CDR3 DNA reads TGTGCCAGCAGCCCAGGGGACTATGGCTACACCTTC. The chain uses TRBV7-9 and TRBJ1-2; tentative D call: TRBD1 (6 bases). The CDR3 contains 12 residues. The germline V and J ends were trimmed by 5 bases and 3 bases, with 7 bases remaining between them. The germline V gene encodes CDR1 SEHNR and CDR2 FQNEAQ (reference sequence).

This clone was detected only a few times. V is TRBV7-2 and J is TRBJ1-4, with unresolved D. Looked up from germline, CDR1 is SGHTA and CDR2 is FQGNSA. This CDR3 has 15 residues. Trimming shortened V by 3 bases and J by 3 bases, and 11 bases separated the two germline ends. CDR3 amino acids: CASSFSTTANEKLFF. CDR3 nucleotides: TGTGCCAGCAGCTTTTCAACGACTGCTAATGAAAAACTGTTTTTT.

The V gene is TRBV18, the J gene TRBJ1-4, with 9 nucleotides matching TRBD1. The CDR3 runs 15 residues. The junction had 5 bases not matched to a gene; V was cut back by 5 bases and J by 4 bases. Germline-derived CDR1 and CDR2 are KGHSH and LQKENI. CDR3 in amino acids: CASSSTGGFNEKLFF. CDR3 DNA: TGTGCCAGCTCATCTACAGGGGGCTTTAATGAAAAACTGTTTTTT.

CDR3 residues: CASSLDRGVGNTIYF. Written as DNA, the CDR3 is TGTGCCAGCAGCTTAGACAGGGGTGTTGGAAACACCATATATTTT. The chain has TRBV7-9 and TRBJ1-3; 7 bases line up with TRBD1. Germline V gives CDR1 SEHNR, CDR2 FQNEAQ (reference sequence). The junction had 3 bases not matched to a gene; V was cut back by 1 base and J by 3 bases. This CDR3 contains 15 residues. The variable domain in full, completed from reference TRBV7-9 and TRBJ1-3, reads DTGVSQNPRHKITKRGQNVTFRCDPISEHNRLYWYRQTLGQGPEFLTYFQNEAQLEKSRLLSDRFSAERPKGSFSTLEIQRTEQGDSAMYLCASSLDRGVGNTIYFGEGSWLTVV.